One sample yielded the 2 T cell receptor beta chains listed below, sequenced in a study of lymphopenia after photon versus proton radiotherapy (dated 2019 in TCRdb). The library came from the immunoSEQ multiplex PCR assay. Entries here come from immuneACCESS through TCRdb and include only in-frame sequences with V and J called. Some clones fail to appear in such tables; in the studies checked, an unresolved V gene covers under half of the shortfall, and the cause of the remainder is unknown. In this sample the table shows about 30,000 clones, around 87% of which occur a single time. Around 50% of the sample comes from the top ten. This material consisted of peripheral blood, taken from a patient treated with proton-based radiotherapy. The origin of the receptors is a woman in her sixties or seventies with cholangiocarcinoma. Some clones in this sample may be carry-over from other donors' samples.

This clone was seen a few times. V gene TRBV7-3 combines with J gene TRBJ2-7; TRBD2 agrees at 7 bases. Germline assignment: CDR1 SGHTA and CDR2 FQGTGA. The CDR3 has 15 residues. V lost 5 bases and J lost 4; bases outside the gene matches: 11. The CDR3 DNA sequence: TGTGCCAGCAGCCTCCAGCGGGGAAAGAAATACGAGCAGTACTTC. Its protein is CASSLQRGKKYEQYF.

The V and J genes are TRBV4-1 and TRBJ2-7; the match to TRBD2 covers 9 bases. The CDR3 covers 15 residues. Looked up from germline, CDR1 is MGHRA and CDR2 is YSYEKL. With V trimmed by 4 bases and J by 3 bases, 7 bases remained unmatched. The CDR3 reads CASSRSGTSFYEQYF. The CDR3 DNA follows: TGCGCCAGCAGCCGCTCCGGGACTAGCTTCTACGAGCAGTACTTC.